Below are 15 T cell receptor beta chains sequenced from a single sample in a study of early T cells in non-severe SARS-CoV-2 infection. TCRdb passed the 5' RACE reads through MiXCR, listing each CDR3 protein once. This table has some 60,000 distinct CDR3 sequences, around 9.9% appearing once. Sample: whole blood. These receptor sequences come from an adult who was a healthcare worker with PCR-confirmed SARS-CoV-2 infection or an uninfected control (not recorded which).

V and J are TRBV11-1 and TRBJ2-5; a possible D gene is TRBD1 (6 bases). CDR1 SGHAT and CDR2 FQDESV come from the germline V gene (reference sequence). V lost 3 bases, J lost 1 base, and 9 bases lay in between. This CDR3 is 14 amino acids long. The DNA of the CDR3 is TGTGCCAGCAGCTTTTCGGACAGCCAAGAGACCCAGTACTTC. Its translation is CASSFSDSQETQYF.

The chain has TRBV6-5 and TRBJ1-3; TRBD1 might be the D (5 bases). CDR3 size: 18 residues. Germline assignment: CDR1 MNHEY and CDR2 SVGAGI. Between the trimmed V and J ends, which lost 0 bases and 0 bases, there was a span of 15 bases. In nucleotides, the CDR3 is TGTGCCAGCAGTTACTCGATCTGGGACGGTCTCTCTGGAAACACCATATATTTT. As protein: CASSYSIWDGLSGNTIYF.

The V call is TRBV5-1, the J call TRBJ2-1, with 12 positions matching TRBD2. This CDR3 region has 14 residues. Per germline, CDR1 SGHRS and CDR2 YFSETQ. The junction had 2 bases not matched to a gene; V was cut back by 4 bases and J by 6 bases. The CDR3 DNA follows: TGCGCCAGCAGCCGGACTAGCGGGGCCAATGAGCAGTTCTTC. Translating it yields CASSRTSGANEQFF.

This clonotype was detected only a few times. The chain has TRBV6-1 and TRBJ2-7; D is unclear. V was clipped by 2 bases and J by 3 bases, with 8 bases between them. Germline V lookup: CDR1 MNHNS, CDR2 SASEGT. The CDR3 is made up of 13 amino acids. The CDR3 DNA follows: TGTGCCAGCAGTGAACACCGCGACTACGAGCAGTACGTC. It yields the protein CASSEHRDYEQYV.

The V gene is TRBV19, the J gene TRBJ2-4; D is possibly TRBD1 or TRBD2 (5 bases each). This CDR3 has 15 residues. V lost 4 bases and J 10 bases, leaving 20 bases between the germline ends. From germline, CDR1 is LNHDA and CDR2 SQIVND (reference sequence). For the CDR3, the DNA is TGTGCCAGTAGTAACGCCGGGACCGGGGTCGGGATTCAGTACTTC. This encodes CASSNAGTGVGIQYF.

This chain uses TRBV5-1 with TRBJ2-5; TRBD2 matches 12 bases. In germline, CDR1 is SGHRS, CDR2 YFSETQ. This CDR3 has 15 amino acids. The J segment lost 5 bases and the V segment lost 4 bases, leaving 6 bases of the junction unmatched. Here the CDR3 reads CASSELAGGPETQYF. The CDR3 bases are TGCGCCAGCAGCGAGCTAGCGGGGGGGCCCGAGACCCAGTACTTC.

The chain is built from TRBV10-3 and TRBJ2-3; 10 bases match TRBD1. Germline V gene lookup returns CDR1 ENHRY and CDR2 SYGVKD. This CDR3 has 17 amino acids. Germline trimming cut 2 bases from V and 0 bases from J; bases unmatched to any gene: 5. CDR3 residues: CAISEKTGGYSTDTQYF. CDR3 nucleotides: TGTGCCATCAGTGAGAAGACAGGGGGCTATAGCACAGATACGCAGTATTTT.

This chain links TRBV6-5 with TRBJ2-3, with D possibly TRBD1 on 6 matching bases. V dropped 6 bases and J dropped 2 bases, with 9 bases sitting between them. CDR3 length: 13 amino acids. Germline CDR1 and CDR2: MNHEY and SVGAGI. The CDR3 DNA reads TGTGCCAGCAGATGGACAGACACAGATACGCAGTATTTT. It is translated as CASRWTDTDTQYF.

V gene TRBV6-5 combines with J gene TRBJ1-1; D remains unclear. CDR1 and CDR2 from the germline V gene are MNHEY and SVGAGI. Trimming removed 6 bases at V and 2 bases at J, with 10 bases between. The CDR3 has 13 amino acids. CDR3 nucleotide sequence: TGTGCCAGCAGGTTGAATCTTAACACTGAAGCTTTCTTT. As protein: CASRLNLNTEAFF.

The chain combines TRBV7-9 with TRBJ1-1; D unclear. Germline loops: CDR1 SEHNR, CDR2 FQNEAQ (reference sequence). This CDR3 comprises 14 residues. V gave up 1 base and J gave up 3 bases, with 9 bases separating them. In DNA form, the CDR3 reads TGTGCCAGCAGCTTAGATAACAGCTACACTGAAGCTTTCTTT. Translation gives CASSLDNSYTEAFF.

The CDR3 loop reads CASSSQEKTGELFF. The CDR3, as DNA: TGCGCCAGCAGCTCCCAGGAGAAAACCGGGGAGCTGTTTTTT. The rearrangement joins TRBV5-1 to TRBJ2-2; D remains unclear. The CDR3 runs 14 residues. V lost 3 bases and J lost 5, with 11 bases in between. Germline V CDR1 and CDR2: SGHRS, YFSETQ.

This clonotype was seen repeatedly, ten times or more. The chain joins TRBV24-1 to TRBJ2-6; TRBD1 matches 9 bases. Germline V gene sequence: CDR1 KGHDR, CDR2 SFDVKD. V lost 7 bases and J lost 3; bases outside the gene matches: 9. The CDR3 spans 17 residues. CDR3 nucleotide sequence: TGTGCCACCAGCGGGGGACAGGGTTTCGGTGGGGCCAACGTCCTGACTTTC. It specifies CATSGGQGFGGANVLTF.

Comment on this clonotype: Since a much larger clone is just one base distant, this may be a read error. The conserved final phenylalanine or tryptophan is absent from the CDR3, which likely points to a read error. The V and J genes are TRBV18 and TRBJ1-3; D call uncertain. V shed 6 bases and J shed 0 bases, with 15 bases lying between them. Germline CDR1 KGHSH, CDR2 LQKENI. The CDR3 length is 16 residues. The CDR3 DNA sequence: TGTGCCAGCTCGCGATGGGATGTTAGCTCTGGAAACACCATATATTTG. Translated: CASSRWDVSSGNTIYL.

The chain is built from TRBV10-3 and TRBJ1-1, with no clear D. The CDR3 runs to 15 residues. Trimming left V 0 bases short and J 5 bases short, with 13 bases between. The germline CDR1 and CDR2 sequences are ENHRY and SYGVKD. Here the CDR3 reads CAISESGSIETEAFF. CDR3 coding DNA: TGTGCCATCAGTGAGTCGGGCAGTATAGAGACTGAAGCTTTCTTT.

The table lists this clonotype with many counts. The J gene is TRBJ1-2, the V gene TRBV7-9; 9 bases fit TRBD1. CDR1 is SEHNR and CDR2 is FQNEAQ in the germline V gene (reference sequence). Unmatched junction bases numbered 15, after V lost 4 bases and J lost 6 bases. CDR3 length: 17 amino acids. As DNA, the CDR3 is TGTGCCAGCAGCTCTGCTGGACAGGGGCATCCAGAGGATGGCTACACCTTC. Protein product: CASSSAGQGHPEDGYTF.